A single sample is the source of the 17 T cell receptor beta chains below, sequenced in a study of blood T cells in healthy people across ages. Sample-barcoded 5' priming and a J-beta primer mix drove a second PCR of about 6 to 12 cycles. MiXCR was run by TCRdb on the 5' RACE reads, yielding one entry per CDR3 protein. The sample records around 1.5 million distinct CDR3 sequences, roughly a third being singletons. The specimen sequenced was blood. Receptor source: a woman aged 30 to 39 in good health.

The rearrangement links TRBV20-1 to TRBJ1-2; 7 bases map to TRBD1. J was trimmed by 5 bases and V by 7 bases; bases with no gene match: 16. The CDR3 totals 15 residues. Per the germline V gene, CDR1 is DFQATT and CDR2 is SNEGSKA (reference sequence). CDR3: CSVQPRQGGRYGYTF. CDR3 sequence (DNA): TGCAGTGTCCAGCCTCGACAGGGCGGTCGGTATGGCTACACCTTC.

The chain couples TRBV20-1 to TRBJ1-4; D gene uncertain. This CDR3 contains 14 residues. Looked up from germline, CDR1 is DFQATT and CDR2 is SNEGSKA (reference sequence). Trimming removed 0 bases from V and 4 bases from J, with 9 bases in between. CDR3 sequence reads: CSARDLTVNEKLFF. CDR3 coding DNA: TGCAGTGCTAGAGATTTAACAGTTAATGAAAAACTGTTTTTT.

CDR3 region: CASSQRLGQGLLNIQYF. The CDR3 DNA reads TGTGCCAGCAGCCAACGTTTAGGACAGGGCCTTCTGAACATTCAGTACTTC. V is TRBV14 and J is TRBJ2-4; 8 bases align to TRBD1. Germline-derived CDR1 and CDR2 are SGHDN and FVKESK. CDR3 length equals 17 residues. V lost 2 bases, J lost 7 bases, and 13 bases stayed unmatched.

This chain joins TRBV3-1 and TRBJ1-6, with D tentatively TRBD1 (5 bases). From germline, CDR1 is LGHDT and CDR2 YNNKEL (reference sequence). The CDR3 runs to 15 residues. The V end lost 2 bases, the J end lost 6 bases, and 11 bases lay between the germline ends. CDR3 bases: TGTGCCAGCAGCCAATTGGATAGGGGTAATTCACCCCTCCACTTT. It specifies CASSQLDRGNSPLHF.

The chain joins TRBV6-1 to TRBJ2-1; D is perhaps TRBD2 (5 bases). The V end lost 8 bases, the J end lost 7 bases, and 12 bases lay between the germline ends. This CDR3 has 12 residues. Germline V gene data show CDR1 as MNHNS and CDR2 as SASEGT. CDR3 in DNA: TGTGCCAGCGCGCTGAGGGCGAATGAGCAGTTCTTC. Protein product: CASALRANEQFF.

The V call is TRBV5-1, the J call TRBJ2-1; D is ambiguous. This CDR3 has 15 residues. V gave up 4 bases and J gave up 9 bases, with 20 bases separating them. Germline V lookup: CDR1 SGHRS, CDR2 YFSETQ. The CDR3 region is CASSPDSGLLGEQFF. CDR3 sequence (DNA): TGCGCCAGCAGCCCCGACTCTGGCCTCTTGGGTGAGCAGTTCTTC.

With regard to this clonotype: Sequence at one end of the junction differs from germline and may be a read error. J is TRBJ2-7 and V is TRBV3-1; TRBD1 aligns across 9 bases. This CDR3 region has 14 residues. Germline V lookup: CDR1 LGHDT, CDR2 YNNKEL (reference sequence). The DNA of the CDR3 is TGTGCCGGCAGCCAAGGGACAGGGAAGCAAGAGCAGTACTTC. Its translation: CAGSQGTGKQEQYF.

The chain uses TRBV12-3 or TRBV12-4 and TRBJ2-1; D is possibly TRBD1 (6 bases). TRBJ2-7 explains the end of the DNA better; the J call may be wrong. This CDR3 is 16 amino acids long. The CDR3 reads CASSFEQGYSYNEQYF. In DNA, the CDR3 is TGTGCCAGCAGTTTCGAGCAGGGGTATTCCTACAATGAGCAGTACTTC.

This clonotype occurred a few times. V usage is TRBV12-3 or TRBV12-4 and J usage is TRBJ2-5; D gene ambiguous. This CDR3 is 12 amino acids long. Trimming stripped 5 bases from V and 7 bases from J, with 11 bases between. As DNA, the CDR3 is TGTGCCAGCAGTCCGTGGGATGGGACCCAGTACTTC. Translating gives CASSPWDGTQYF.

The V call is TRBV9, the J call TRBJ2-5, with TRBD2 as a possible D gene (5 bases). The J call is doubtful: the DNA matches TRBJ2-7 better. Germline assignment: CDR1 SGDLS and CDR2 YYNGEE. This CDR3 is built from 14 residues. The CDR3 protein is CASSVASGYYEQYF. The DNA of the CDR3 is TGTGCCAGCAGCGTAGCTTCGGGGTACTACGAGCAGTACTTC.

CDR3 DNA sequence: TGTGCCAGCAGCCGACGGTATTGGGGGGAAGGGACCCAGTACTTC. Translation: CASSRRYWGEGTQYF. The chain links TRBV3-1 to TRBJ2-5; D perhaps matches TRBD2 (6 bases). The CDR3 extends over 15 amino acids. Germline CDR1 and CDR2: LGHDT and YNNKEL (reference sequence). V was clipped by 4 bases and J by 7 bases, with 19 bases between them.

The CDR3 region has the DNA TGCGCCAGCAGCCACTCGAGTGGAGGAGGCGAGACCCAGTACTTC. This codes for CASSHSSGGGETQYF. The chain links TRBV4-1 to TRBJ2-5; D may be TRBD2 (5 bases). The germline V gene has CDR1 MGHRA and CDR2 YSYEKL. The V gene lost 3 bases and the J gene lost 5 bases, with 16 bases spanning the gap. The CDR3 runs to 15 residues.

As for this clonotype: One end of the junction does not line up with germline, which may come from a read error. V usage is TRBV6-5 and J usage is TRBJ2-1, with 7 bases matching TRBD2. CDR1 MNHEY and CDR2 SVGAGI come from the germline V gene. This CDR3 is built from 11 residues. CDR3 sequence: CAGRSGREQFF. DNA for the CDR3: TGTGCCGGCAGATCCGGGAGGGAGCAGTTCTTC.

This clonotype was seen just once. The J gene is TRBJ1-1, the V gene TRBV6-1; maybe TRBD1 (6 bases). V was cut by 10 bases and J by 4 bases, with 16 bases left in between. CDR1 is MNHNS, CDR2 SASEGT, per germline. The CDR3 spans 13 residues. The CDR3 region is CATTEGGGTEAFF. Here the CDR3 DNA reads TGTGCCACGACGGAGGGGGGAGGCACTGAAGCTTTCTTT.

The rearrangement uses TRBV20-1 and TRBJ2-7; D perhaps matches TRBD1 (6 bases). Germline-derived CDR1 and CDR2 are DFQATT and SNEGSKA (reference sequence). The germline V and J ends were trimmed by 3 bases and 4 bases, with 16 bases remaining between them. CDR3 length: 14 residues. CDR3 protein: CSARRGTGTYEQYF. DNA of the CDR3: TGCAGTGCTAGGAGGGGTACAGGGACGTACGAGCAGTACTTC.

The chain uses TRBV7-9 and TRBJ1-6, with D possibly being TRBD1 (5 bases). CDR3 size: 15 residues. Germline V CDR1 and CDR2: SEHNR, FQNEAQ (reference sequence). V was trimmed by 5 bases and J by 6 bases, leaving 14 bases between them. This CDR3 is CASSPSGTSNSPLHF. The DNA for the CDR3 is TGTGCCAGCAGCCCCTCTGGGACCAGTAATTCACCCCTCCACTTT.

The V gene is TRBV5-6, the J gene TRBJ2-1, with D tentatively TRBD2 (5 bases). Per germline, CDR1 SGHDT and CDR2 YYEEEE. The CDR3 consists of 14 residues. Trimming cost V 4 bases and J 3 bases, with 11 bases left between them. CDR3 DNA sequence: TGTGCCAGCAGCGACCCGGCGGGCTACAATGAGCAGTTCTTC. Its protein product is CASSDPAGYNEQFF. The whole variable domain, filled in from reference TRBV5-6 and TRBJ2-1, reads DAGVTQSPTHLIKTRGQQVTLRCSPKSGHDTVSWYQQALGQGPQFIFQYYEEEERQRGNFPDRFSGHQFPNYSSELNVNALLLGDSALYLCASSDPAGYNEQFFGPGTRLTVL.